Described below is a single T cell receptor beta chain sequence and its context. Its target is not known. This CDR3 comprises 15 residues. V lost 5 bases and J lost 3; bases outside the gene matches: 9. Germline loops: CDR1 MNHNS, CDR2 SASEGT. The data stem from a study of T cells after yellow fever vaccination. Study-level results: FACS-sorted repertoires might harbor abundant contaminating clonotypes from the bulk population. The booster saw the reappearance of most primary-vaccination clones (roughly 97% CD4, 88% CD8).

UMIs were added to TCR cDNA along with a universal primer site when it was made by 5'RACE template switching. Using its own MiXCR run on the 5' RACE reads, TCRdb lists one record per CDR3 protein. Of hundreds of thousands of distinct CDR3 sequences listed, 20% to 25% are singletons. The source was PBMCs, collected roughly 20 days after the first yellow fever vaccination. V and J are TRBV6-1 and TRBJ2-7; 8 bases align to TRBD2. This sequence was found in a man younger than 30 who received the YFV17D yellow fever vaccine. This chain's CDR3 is CASSKKGLGIYEQYF. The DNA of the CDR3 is TGTGCCAGCAGTAAAAAGGGACTAGGGATCTACGAGCAGTACTTC.